What follows is one T cell receptor beta chain and its context. The Seattle site enrolled patients during active infection and followed them longitudinally. This sample is drawn from a study of blood T cell repertoires in COVID-19. Original data processing: Using reference gene primer amplification, nucleated cell counts were estimated. Some clones are missing from TCRdb's copy, which holds only in-frame ones; the method was immunoSEQ multiplex PCR. The V and J calls and clone size come from that table; D and trimming were worked out from the DNA. The table records a few hundred thousand clones, around 88% of them present only once. With 5 bases clipped from V and 6 bases from J, the junction kept 7 bases outside the gene matches. Germline assignment: CDR1 SGHRS and CDR2 YFSETQ. The CDR3 is 13 residues long.

This chain connects TRBV5-1 to TRBJ2-7; 8 bases are a match to TRBD1. Sequencing was performed on peripheral blood. The source of this sequence is a woman in her 30s with COVID-19, enrolled during active disease. This chain's CDR3 is CASSESTGGEQYF. CDR3 DNA: TGCGCCAGCAGTGAGTCCACAGGGGGCGAGCAGTACTTC. The whole variable domain, filled in from reference TRBV5-1 and TRBJ2-7, reads KAGVTQTPRYLIKTRGQQVTLSCSPISGHRSVSWYQQTPGQGLQFLFEYFSETQRNKGNFPGRFSGRQFSNSRSEMNVSTLELGDSALYLCASSESTGGEQYFGPGTRLTVT.